This entry lists 9 T cell receptor beta chains sequenced from one sample in a study of cytomegalovirus exposure and HLA in healthy donors. PCR employed 60 Vbeta and 13 Jbeta primers. Libraries were prepared by immunoSEQ multiplex PCR; TCRdb keeps only in-frame clonotypes and omits some of them. The repertoire consists of 65,000 to 90,000 clones, with 75% occurring once and the leading ten covering 9.5% to 15%. Sequencing was performed on PBMCs. The source of these receptors is an older man in good health and CMV-seronegative.

The DNA for the CDR3 is TGTGCCATCAGCGCGACAGGGGGCGATCAGCCCCAGCATTTT. Translated: CAISATGGDQPQHF. The rearrangement links TRBV10-3 to TRBJ1-5, with TRBD1 matching over 10 bases. The CDR3 has 14 amino acids. From germline, CDR1 is ENHRY and CDR2 SYGVKD. Trimming at V came to 6 bases and at J to 5 bases, leaving 4 bases not matched to a gene.

V gene TRBV30 combines with J gene TRBJ2-2; TRBD1 agrees at 7 bases. J was trimmed by 5 bases and V by 5 bases; bases with no gene match: 5. Looked up from germline, CDR1 is GTSNPN and CDR2 is SVGIG (reference sequence). The CDR3 sequence is 13 residues long. The CDR3, as DNA: TGTGCCTGGGGAAGGGGGCCGACCGGGGAGCTGTTTTTT. Protein: CAWGRGPTGELFF.

DNA of the CDR3: TGTGCCAGCTCACCCTTTAGCGAGGGAGGGTCTCGGGAGCAGTACTTC. Its protein product is CASSPFSEGGSREQYF. The chain uses TRBV18 and TRBJ2-7; 7 nucleotides line up with TRBD2. V lost 3 bases to trimming and J lost 7 bases; unmatched junction nucleotides: 15. Germline V gene data show CDR1 as KGHSH and CDR2 as LQKENI. This CDR3 spans 16 amino acids.

The chain is built from TRBV11-2 and TRBJ2-1, with 7 bases aligning to TRBD1. The CDR3 is 13 residues long. The V gene's germline CDR1 is SGHAT and CDR2 FQNNGV. V lost 6 bases, J lost 5 bases, and 4 bases stayed unmatched. CDR3 coding DNA: TGTGCCAGCAGTCGGGGACAGAACAATGAGCAGTTCTTC. It is translated as CASSRGQNNEQFF.

This clone was counted a few times. The chain uses TRBV4-1 and TRBJ1-1; 7 nucleotides agree with TRBD1. The CDR3 spans 14 residues. CDR1 and CDR2 (germline): MGHRA, YSYEKL. Losses at the gene ends were 2 bases for V and 1 base for J; bases not matched to a gene: 1. Written as DNA, the CDR3 is TGCGCCAGCAGCCAACGACAGGGGAACACTGAAGCTTTCTTT. It is translated as CASSQRQGNTEAFF.

V gene TRBV7-8 combines with J gene TRBJ1-5; the D gene is possibly TRBD1 (6 bases). The CDR3 contains 15 residues. Germline assignment: CDR1 SGHVS and CDR2 FQNEAQ. V was shortened by 5 bases and J by 2 bases, with 13 bases between the two germline ends. CDR3 coding DNA: TGTGCCAGCAGCCCTATGACAGGAGGCAATCAGCCCCAGCATTTT. Protein sequence: CASSPMTGGNQPQHF.

This chain connects TRBV28 to TRBJ2-5; weak D call: TRBD2 (5 bases). The J call may be wrong; the DNA end is better matched by TRBJ2-7. The CDR3 loop spans 14 amino acids. From germline, CDR1 is MDHEN and CDR2 SYDVKM. The CDR3, as DNA: TGTGCCAGCCCCGTGCCTGGAGGTATCAACGAGCAGTACTTC. Protein sequence: CASPVPGGINEQYF.

This chain joins TRBV4-1 and TRBJ2-5, with D possibly TRBD1 on 5 matching bases. This CDR3 region has 15 residues. Germline values: CDR1 MGHRA, CDR2 YSYEKL. V lost 0 bases to trimming and J lost 4 bases, with 12 bases between them. The CDR3: CASSQDGRGAETQYF. The CDR3 nucleotides read TGCGCCAGCAGCCAAGATGGAAGGGGCGCAGAGACCCAGTACTTC.

The rearrangement joins TRBV29-1 to TRBJ2-5; 7 bases are shared with TRBD2. This CDR3 contains 12 residues. Trimming removed 6 bases from V and 5 bases from J; junction bases left unmatched: 6. Per the germline V gene, CDR1 is SQVTM and CDR2 is ANQGSEA. This CDR3 is CSVGEGEETQYF. DNA of the CDR3: TGCAGCGTCGGGGAGGGTGAGGAGACCCAGTACTTC.